The 10 T cell receptor beta chains presented below share a single source sample, sequenced in a study of T cell responses to AZD1222 COVID-19 vaccine. The protocol was immunoSEQ multiplex PCR, while the TCRdb copy is restricted to in-frame clones and leaves out a portion. The repertoire consists of 65,000 to 90,000 clones, with 70% to 90% occurring once and the leading ten covering 1% to 1.5%. The source material was peripheral blood, sampled 28 days after the second AZD1222 dose. Source of these receptors: an adult who received the AZD1222 COVID-19 vaccine.

The chain employs TRBV11-3 and TRBJ2-1; 8 nucleotides match TRBD2. The CDR3 runs 15 residues. Germline loops: CDR1 SGHNT, CDR2 YENEEA. V trimming: 5 bases; J trimming: 7 bases; junction bases outside the gene matches: 10. Written as DNA, the CDR3 is TGTGCCAGCAGCAACCGGACTAGCCCTAAGAATGAGCAGTTCTTC. Protein product: CASSNRTSPKNEQFF.

The chain is built from TRBV19 and TRBJ1-1; D call uncertain. CDR3 size: 12 residues. Germline CDR1 reads LNHDA; CDR2 reads SQIVND (reference sequence). Trimming took 7 bases from V and 1 from J, leaving 7 bases between them. The CDR3 nucleotides read TGTGCCAGTATGACAAGGAACACTGAAGCTTTCTTT. This translates into CASMTRNTEAFF.

The chain uses TRBV29-1 and TRBJ1-2; TRBD1 aligns across 10 bases. The CDR3 consists of 13 residues. Trimming removed 6 bases from V and 4 bases from J; junction bases left unmatched: 5. Germline CDR1 reads SQVTM; CDR2 reads ANQGSEA. The CDR3 bases are TGCAGCGTGGGACAGGGGACACTCTATGGCTACACCTTC. This sequence encodes CSVGQGTLYGYTF.

The chain is built from TRBV3-1 (or the pseudogene TRBV3-2) and TRBJ2-2; TRBD1 agrees at 9 bases. The V and J ends lost 6 bases and 5 bases, in that order; junction bases with no gene match: 7. This CDR3 contains 15 residues. Germline values: CDR1 LGHDT, CDR2 YNNKEL (reference sequence). CDR3 DNA sequence: TGTGCCAGCAGTCACGGACAGGGGACTACCGGGGAGCTGTTTTTT. Translating it yields CASSHGQGTTGELFF.

This clone has only one observation. A read error may account for a junction end that differs from germline. The chain has TRBV7-7 and TRBJ1-1, with no clear D. CDR1 and CDR2 (germline): SSHAT, FNYEAQ (reference sequence). The CDR3 is 13 amino acids. CDR3 nucleotide sequence: TGTGCTAGCAGCTTAGCGCTTGACACTGAAGCTTTCTTT. As protein: CASSLALDTEAFF.

The V gene is TRBV7-3, the J gene TRBJ2-3; a possible D gene is TRBD2 (6 bases). Per the germline V gene, CDR1 is SGHTA and CDR2 is FQGTGA. The CDR3 covers 15 residues. Trimming removed 6 bases from V and 1 base from J, with 14 bases in between. The CDR3 DNA sequence: TGTGCCAGCAGGGAGGCGGCTAGCGGCACAGATACGCAGTATTTT. Encoded protein: CASREAASGTDTQYF.

This clone was recorded once. The rearrangement uses TRBV7-2 and TRBJ2-1; tentatively, D is TRBD2 (7 bases). Germline V gene lookup returns CDR1 SGHTA and CDR2 FQGNSA. Trimming removed 0 bases at V and 7 bases at J, with 19 bases between. This CDR3 spans 17 amino acids. The CDR3: CASSLARGGNGRNEQFF. The CDR3, as DNA: TGTGCCAGCAGCTTAGCGAGAGGGGGGAACGGGAGGAATGAGCAGTTCTTC. Together with reference TRBV7-2 and TRBJ2-1, the CDR3 gives the full variable domain: GAGVSQSPSNKVTEKGKDVELRCDPISGHTALYWYRQSLGQGLEFLIYFQGNSAPDKSGLPSDRFSAERTGGSVSTLTIQRTQQEDSAVYLCASSLARGGNGRNEQFFGPGTRLTVL.

The chain employs TRBV7-2 and TRBJ1-3, with D uncertain. V was trimmed by 4 bases and J by 0 bases, leaving 13 bases between them. The CDR3 is 16 amino acids. CDR1 is SGHTA and CDR2 is FQGNSA in the germline V gene. For the CDR3, the DNA is TGTGCCAGCAGCTCCGCCCTAGGGTTCTCTGGAAACACCATATATTTT. Amino acids: CASSSALGFSGNTIYF.

This rearrangement joins TRBV6-1 to TRBJ2-2, with D maybe TRBD2 (6 bases). V dropped 0 bases and J dropped 7 bases, with 15 bases sitting between them. The length of the CDR3 is 16 residues. The germline V gene encodes CDR1 MNHNS and CDR2 SASEGT. CDR3 sequence reads: CASSEAGGRRVGELFF. For the CDR3, the DNA is TGTGCCAGCAGTGAAGCCGGAGGGAGGAGGGTCGGGGAGCTGTTTTTT.

The genes are TRBV30 and TRBJ1-1; 8 bases are shared with TRBD1. The CDR3 totals 13 residues. The germline gives CDR1 GTSNPN, CDR2 SVGIG (reference sequence). V lost 1 base to trimming and J lost 4 bases; unmatched junction nucleotides: 2. The CDR3 protein is CAWSEGQGTEAFF. DNA for the CDR3: TGTGCCTGGAGTGAAGGACAGGGCACTGAAGCTTTCTTT.